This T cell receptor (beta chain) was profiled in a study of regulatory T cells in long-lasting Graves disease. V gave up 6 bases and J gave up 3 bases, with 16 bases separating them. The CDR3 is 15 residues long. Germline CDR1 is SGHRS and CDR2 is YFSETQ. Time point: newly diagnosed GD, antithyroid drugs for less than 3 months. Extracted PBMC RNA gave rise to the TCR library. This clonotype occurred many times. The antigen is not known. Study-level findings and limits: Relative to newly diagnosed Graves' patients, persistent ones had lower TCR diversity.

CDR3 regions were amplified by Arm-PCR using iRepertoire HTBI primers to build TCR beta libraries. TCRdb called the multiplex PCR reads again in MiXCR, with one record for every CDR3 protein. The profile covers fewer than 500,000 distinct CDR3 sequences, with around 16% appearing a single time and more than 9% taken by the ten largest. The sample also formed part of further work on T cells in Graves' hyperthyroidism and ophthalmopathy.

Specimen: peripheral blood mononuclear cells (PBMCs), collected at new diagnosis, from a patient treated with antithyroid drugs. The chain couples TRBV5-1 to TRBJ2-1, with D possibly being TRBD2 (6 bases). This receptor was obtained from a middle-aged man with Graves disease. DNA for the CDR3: TGCGCCAGCATCAATGGCCCGGGGGTCTACAATGAGCAGTTCTTC. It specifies CASINGPGVYNEQFF. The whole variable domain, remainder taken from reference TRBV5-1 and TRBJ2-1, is KAGVTQTPRYLIKTRGQQVTLSCSPISGHRSVSWYQQTPGQGLQFLFEYFSETQRNKGNFPGRFSGRQFSNSRSEMNVSTLELGDSALYLCASINGPGVYNEQFFGPGTRLTVL.